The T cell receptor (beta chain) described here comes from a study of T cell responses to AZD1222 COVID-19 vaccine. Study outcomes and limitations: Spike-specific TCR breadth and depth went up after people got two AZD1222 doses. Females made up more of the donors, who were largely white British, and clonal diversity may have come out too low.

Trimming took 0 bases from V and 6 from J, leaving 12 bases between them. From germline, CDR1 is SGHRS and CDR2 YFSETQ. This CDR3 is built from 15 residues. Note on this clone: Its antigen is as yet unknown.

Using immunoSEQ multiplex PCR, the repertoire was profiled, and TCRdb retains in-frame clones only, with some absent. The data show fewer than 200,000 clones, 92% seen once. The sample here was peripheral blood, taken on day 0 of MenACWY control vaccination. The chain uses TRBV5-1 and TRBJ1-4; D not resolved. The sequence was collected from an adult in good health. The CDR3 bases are TGCGCCAGCAGCTTGGCCGGGCAGCGGGATGAAAAACTGTTTTTT. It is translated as CASSLAGQRDEKLFF.